The clone carrying this T cell receptor beta chain occurred a few times. The data were obtained in a study of blood T cell repertoires in COVID-19. About the research overall: Whether acute or convalescent, the COVID-19 samples came from the United States, Italy and Spain. The analysed material was cDNA or gDNA that came from T cells, B-cell-depleted T cells, or PBMCs.

The method was immunoSEQ multiplex PCR; TCRdb's version includes in-frame clones alone and lacks a portion of them. This table holds 250,000 to 350,000 clones, around nine tenths found once. Seattle patients were enrolled during active infection and followed longitudinally. The CDR3 consists of 12 residues. The specimen sequenced was peripheral blood. The chain joins TRBV21-1 to TRBJ1-2; TRBD1, the D gene given by the table, was not confirmed from the DNA. TRBV21-1 is listed as a pseudogene. The TCR sequence derives from a woman in her twenties or thirties with COVID-19, enrolled during active disease. CDR3 region: CASRTGEDGYTF. CDR3 coding DNA: TGTGCCAGCAGGACAGGGGAGGATGGCTACACCTTC.